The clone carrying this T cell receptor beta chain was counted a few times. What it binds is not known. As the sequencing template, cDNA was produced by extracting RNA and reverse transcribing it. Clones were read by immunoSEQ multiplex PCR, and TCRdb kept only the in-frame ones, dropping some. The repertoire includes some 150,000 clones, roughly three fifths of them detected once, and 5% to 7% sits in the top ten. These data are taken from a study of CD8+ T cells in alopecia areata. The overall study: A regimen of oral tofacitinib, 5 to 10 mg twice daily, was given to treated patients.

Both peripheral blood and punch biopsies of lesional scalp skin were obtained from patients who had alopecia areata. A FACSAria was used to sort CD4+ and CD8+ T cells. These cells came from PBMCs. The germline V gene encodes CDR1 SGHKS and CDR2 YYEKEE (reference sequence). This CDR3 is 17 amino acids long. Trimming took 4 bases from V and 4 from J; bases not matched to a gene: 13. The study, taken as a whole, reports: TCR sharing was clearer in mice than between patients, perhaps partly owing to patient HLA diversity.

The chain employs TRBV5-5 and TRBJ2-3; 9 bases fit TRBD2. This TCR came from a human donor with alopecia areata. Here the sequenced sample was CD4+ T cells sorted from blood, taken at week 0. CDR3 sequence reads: CASSRTGGGAWPDTQYF. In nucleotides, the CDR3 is TGTGCCAGCAGCCGTACGGGCGGGGGGGCTTGGCCAGATACGCAGTATTTT. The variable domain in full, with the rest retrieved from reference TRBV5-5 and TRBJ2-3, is DAGVTQSPTHLIKTRGQQVTLRCSPISGHKSVSWYQQVLGQGPQFIFQYYEKEERGRGNFPDRFSARQFPNYSSELNVNALLLGDSALYLCASSRTGGGAWPDTQYFGPGTRLTVL.